What follows are 11 T cell receptor beta chains derived from one specimen sequenced in a study of Ad26.COV2.S vaccination and SARS-CoV-2 variants. Specified treatment: roughly 19 received Ad26.COV2.S at low or high dose, single or two shots; a few received placebo; per-sample allocation not given. Sampling took place 63 days after the first vaccine or placebo injection. The table came from immunoSEQ multiplex PCR; TCRdb's copy has only in-frame clones and leaves some out. The sample contains a few hundred thousand clones, 80% to 95% of which appear only once. This sample comprised peripheral blood, obtained in a trial of Ad26.COV2.S vaccine versus placebo. The receptors stem from a person aged 18-65 years who received the Ad26.COV2.S COVID-19 vaccine or a placebo.

The chain carries TRBV11-3 and TRBJ2-7; TRBD2 matches 12 bases. The germline gives CDR1 SGHNT, CDR2 YENEEA. The CDR3 covers 15 residues. V lost 5 bases and J lost 4; bases outside the gene matches: 6. The CDR3 protein is CASSPGTSGHYEQYF. CDR3 nucleotide sequence: TGTGCCAGCAGCCCCGGGACTAGCGGGCATTACGAGCAGTACTTC.

The V gene is TRBV19, the J gene TRBJ2-7; perhaps D is TRBD1 or TRBD2 (5 bases each). Trimming removed 11 bases from V and 4 bases from J, with 21 bases in between. This CDR3 is 14 amino acids long. Germline V CDR1 and CDR2: LNHDA, SQIVND (reference sequence). CDR3 sequence reads: CAGGLLRHLYEQYF. DNA of the CDR3: TGTGCCGGGGGTCTACTCCGACACCTATACGAGCAGTACTTC.

The CDR3, as DNA: TGTGCCAGCAGCTTAGGGACTACCCATGAGCAGTTCTTC. Translation gives CASSLGTTHEQFF. The chain carries TRBV7-2 and TRBJ2-1; weak D call: TRBD2 (6 bases). CDR3 size: 13 residues. In germline, CDR1 is SGHTA, CDR2 FQGNSA. V was clipped by 1 base and J by 8 bases, with 9 bases between them.

The chain combines TRBV7-8 with TRBJ2-7; D may correspond to TRBD1 or TRBD2 (6 bases each). V dropped 5 bases and J dropped 1 base, with 18 bases sitting between them. Germline CDR1 is SGHVS and CDR2 is FQNEAQ. The CDR3 has 16 amino acids. Written as DNA, the CDR3 is TGTGCCAGCAGCCGGGAGCCTGGACAGTCGTCCTACGAGCAGTACTTC. Translating it yields CASSREPGQSSYEQYF.

The chain is built from TRBV28 and TRBJ2-5; 14 bases line up with TRBD2. Germline V gives CDR1 MDHEN, CDR2 SYDVKM. V lost 3 bases, J lost 4 bases, and 4 bases stayed unmatched. The CDR3 covers 16 residues. The CDR3, as DNA: TGTGCCAGCAGTTTCCCGGGACTAGCGGGAGTAGAGACCCAGTACTTC. This codes for CASSFPGLAGVETQYF.

The chain joins TRBV4-1 to TRBJ2-4; 7 bases agree with TRBD1. The germline V gene has CDR1 MGHRA and CDR2 YSYEKL. Unmatched junction bases numbered 9, after V lost 0 bases and J lost 1 base. CDR3 length equals 18 residues. CDR3 coding DNA: TGCGCCAGCAGCCAAGAAATTCCGCTACAGGGGGCCAAAAACATTCAGTACTTC. This encodes CASSQEIPLQGAKNIQYF.

The chain employs TRBV14 and TRBJ2-1; D is tentatively TRBD1 or TRBD2 (6 bases each). The CDR3 runs to 15 residues. The V end was cut by 1 base, the J end by 7 bases, with 14 bases between. Germline V CDR1 and CDR2: SGHDN, FVKESK. CDR3 protein: CASSQVRPGANEQFF. In DNA, the CDR3 is TGTGCCAGCAGCCAAGTTAGGCCGGGGGCTAATGAGCAGTTCTTC.

This chain links TRBV7-9 with TRBJ1-1; a weak D match, TRBD1 (5 bases). Per the germline V gene, CDR1 is SEHNR and CDR2 is FQNEAQ (reference sequence). The CDR3 runs 14 residues. V lost 5 bases to trimming and J lost 5 bases, with 15 bases between them. CDR3 coding DNA: TGTGCCAGCAGCCCCCAAGTGAGGGGTACTGAAGCTTTCTTT. Its translation is CASSPQVRGTEAFF.

The chain couples TRBV4-2 to TRBJ1-5; D is possibly TRBD1 (6 bases). Germline V gene lookup returns CDR1 LGHNA and CDR2 YNFKEQ. The CDR3 contains 14 residues. Trimming took 2 bases from V and 6 from J, leaving 11 bases between them. The CDR3 nucleotides are TGTGCCAGCAGCCAAACAGGGCCCTTTCAGCCCCAGCATTTT. This sequence encodes CASSQTGPFQPQHF.

The rearrangement links TRBV24-1 to TRBJ2-1, with D maybe TRBD2 (6 bases). The V gene's germline CDR1 is KGHDR and CDR2 SFDVKD. The CDR3 has 16 residues. Trimming shortened V by 3 bases and J by 3 bases, and 14 bases separated the two germline ends. CDR3 coding DNA: TGTGCCACCAGTGATGCGGCTAGCGAACGCTACAATGAGCAGTTCTTC. It translates to CATSDAASERYNEQFF.

This chain joins TRBV3-1 (or the pseudogene TRBV3-2) and TRBJ2-2, with 11 bases lining up with TRBD2. The CDR3 has 16 amino acids. Looked up from germline, CDR1 is LGHDT and CDR2 is YNNKEL (reference sequence). V shed 3 bases, J shed 1 base, and the junction held 1 base outside the gene matches. CDR3 nucleotides: TGTGCCAGCAGCCAGACTAGCGGGAAGAACACCGGGGAGCTGTTTTTT. As protein: CASSQTSGKNTGELFF.